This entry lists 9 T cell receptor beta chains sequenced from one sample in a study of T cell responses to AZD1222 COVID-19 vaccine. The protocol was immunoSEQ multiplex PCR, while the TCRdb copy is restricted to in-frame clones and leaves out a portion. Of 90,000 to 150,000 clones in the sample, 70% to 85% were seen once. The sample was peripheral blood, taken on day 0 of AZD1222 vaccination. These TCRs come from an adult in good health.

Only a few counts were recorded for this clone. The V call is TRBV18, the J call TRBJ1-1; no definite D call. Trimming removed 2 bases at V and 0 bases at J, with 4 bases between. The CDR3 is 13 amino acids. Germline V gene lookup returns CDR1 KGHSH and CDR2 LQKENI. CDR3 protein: CASSPDMNTEAFF. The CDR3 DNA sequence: TGTGCCAGCTCACCAGACATGAACACTGAAGCTTTCTTT.

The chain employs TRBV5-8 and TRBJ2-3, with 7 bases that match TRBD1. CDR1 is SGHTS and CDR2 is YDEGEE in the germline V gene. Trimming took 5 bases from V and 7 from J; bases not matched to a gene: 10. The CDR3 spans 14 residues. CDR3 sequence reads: CASSRGQVENTQYF. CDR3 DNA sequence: TGTGCCAGCAGTAGGGGGCAGGTCGAAAATACGCAGTATTTT. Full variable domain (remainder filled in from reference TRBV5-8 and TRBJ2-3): EAGVTQSPTHLIKTRGQQATLRCSPISGHTSVYWYQQALGLGLQFLLWYDEGEERNRGNFPPRFSGRQFPNYSSELNVNALELEDSALYLCASSRGQVENTQYFGPGTRLTVL.

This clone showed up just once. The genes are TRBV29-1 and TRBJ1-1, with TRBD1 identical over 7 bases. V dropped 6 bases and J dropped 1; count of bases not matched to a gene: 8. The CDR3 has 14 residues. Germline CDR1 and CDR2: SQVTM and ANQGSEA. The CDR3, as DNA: TGCAGCGTGGTGGACAGGACAAAGAACACTGAAGCTTTCTTT. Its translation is CSVVDRTKNTEAFF.

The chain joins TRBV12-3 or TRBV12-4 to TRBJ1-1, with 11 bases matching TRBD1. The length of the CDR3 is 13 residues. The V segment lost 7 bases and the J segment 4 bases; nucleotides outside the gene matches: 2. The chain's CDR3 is CASIGTGGTEAFF. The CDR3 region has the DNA TGTGCCAGCATTGGGACAGGGGGCACTGAAGCTTTCTTT.

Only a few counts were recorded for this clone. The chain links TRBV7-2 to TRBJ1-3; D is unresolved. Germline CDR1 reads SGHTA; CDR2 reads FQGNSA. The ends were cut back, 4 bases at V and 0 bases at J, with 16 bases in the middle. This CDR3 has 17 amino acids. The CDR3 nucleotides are TGTGCCAGCAGCTCCAACAACCCGGGAAGCTCTGGAAACACCATATATTTT. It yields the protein CASSSNNPGSSGNTIYF.

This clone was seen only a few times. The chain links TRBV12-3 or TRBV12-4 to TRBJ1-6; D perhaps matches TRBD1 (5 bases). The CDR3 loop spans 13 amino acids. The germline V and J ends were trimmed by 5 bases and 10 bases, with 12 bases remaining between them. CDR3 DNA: TGTGCCAGCAGTGCCAGGGAGTCCTCACCCCTCCACTTT. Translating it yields CASSARESSPLHF.

CDR3 in amino acids: CASSWGQPYNSPLHF. Here the CDR3 DNA reads TGTGCCAGCAGTTGGGGACAGCCCTATAATTCACCCCTCCACTTT. J is TRBJ1-6 and V is TRBV28; 7 bases map to TRBD1. The CDR3 runs 15 residues. Germline V CDR1 and CDR2: MDHEN, SYDVKM. After removal of 4 bases from V and 2 bases from J, the junction contained 2 bases not matched to a gene.

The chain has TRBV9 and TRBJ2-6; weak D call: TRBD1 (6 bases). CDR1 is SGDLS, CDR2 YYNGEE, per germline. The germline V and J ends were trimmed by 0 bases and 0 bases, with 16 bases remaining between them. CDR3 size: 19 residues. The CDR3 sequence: CASSVAAQGRISGANVLTF. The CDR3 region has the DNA TGTGCCAGCAGCGTAGCTGCGCAGGGGCGTATCTCTGGGGCCAACGTCCTGACTTTC. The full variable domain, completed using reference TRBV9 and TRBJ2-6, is DSGVTQTPKHLITATGQRVTLRCSPRSGDLSVYWYQQSLDQGLQFLIQYYNGEERAKGNILERFSAQQFPDLHSELNLSSLELGDSALYFCASSVAAQGRISGANVLTFGAGSRLTVL.

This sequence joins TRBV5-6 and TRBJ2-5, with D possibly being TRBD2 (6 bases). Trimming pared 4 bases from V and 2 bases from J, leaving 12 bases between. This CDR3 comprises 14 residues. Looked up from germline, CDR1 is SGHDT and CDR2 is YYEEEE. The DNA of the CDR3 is TGTGCCAGCAGCGTAGCGGCTATACAAGAGACCCAGTACTTC. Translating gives CASSVAAIQETQYF. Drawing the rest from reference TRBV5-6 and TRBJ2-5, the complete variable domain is DAGVTQSPTHLIKTRGQQVTLRCSPKSGHDTVSWYQQALGQGPQFIFQYYEEEERQRGNFPDRFSGHQFPNYSSELNVNALLLGDSALYLCASSVAAIQETQYFGPGTRLLVL.